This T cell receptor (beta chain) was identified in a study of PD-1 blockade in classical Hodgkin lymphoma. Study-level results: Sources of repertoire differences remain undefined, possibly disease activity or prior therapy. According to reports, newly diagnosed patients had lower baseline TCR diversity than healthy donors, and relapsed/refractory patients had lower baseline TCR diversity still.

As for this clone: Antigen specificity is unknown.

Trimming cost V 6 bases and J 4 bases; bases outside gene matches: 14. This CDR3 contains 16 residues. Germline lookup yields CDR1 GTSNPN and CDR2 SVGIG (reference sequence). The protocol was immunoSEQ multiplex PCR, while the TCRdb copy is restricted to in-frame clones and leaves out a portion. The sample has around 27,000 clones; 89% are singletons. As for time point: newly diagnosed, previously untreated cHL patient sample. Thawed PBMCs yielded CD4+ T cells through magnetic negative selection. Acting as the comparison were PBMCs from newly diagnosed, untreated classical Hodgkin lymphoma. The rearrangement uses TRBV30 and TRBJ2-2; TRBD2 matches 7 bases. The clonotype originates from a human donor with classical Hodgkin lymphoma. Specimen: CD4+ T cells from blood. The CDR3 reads CACLVGAGEVTGELFF. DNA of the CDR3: TGTGCCTGTCTCGTAGGGGCGGGAGAGGTCACCGGGGAGCTGTTTTTT.